The rows below give T cell receptor beta chains drawn from one sample of a study of shared T cell receptors in the human thymus. Sequencing was performed with immunoSEQ multiplex PCR; in TCRdb, only in-frame clones are kept and a portion is missing. The sample gives hundreds of thousands of clones, around 87% of which show up once; roughly 0.0086% is in the top ten. The data were also submitted as part of a second study, on human thymus T cells.

Sequenced input: thymocytes. These receptors came from a boy under two years old with a congenital heart defect. CDR3s include the opening cysteine and the closing phenylalanine or tryptophan. The D gene is left open where the match is weak. Clone sizes are given selectively: once, few, many, or a class where the clone is expanded.

j_call v_call clone_size d_call cdr3_aa cdr3_nt
TRBJ1-6 TRBV28 few . CASSPRTSSYNSPLHF TGTGCCAGCAGTCCTAGGACTAGCTCCTATAATTCACCCCTCCACTTT
TRBJ2-5 TRBV2 once . CASSEALRDSGPQETQYF TGTGCCAGCAGTGAAGCGCTTCGGGATAGCGGCCCCCAAGAGACCCAGTACTTC
TRBJ1-5 TRBV28 once . CASSLWTEVNNQPQHF TGTGCCAGCAGCTTATGGACAGAAGTAAACAATCAGCCCCAGCATTTT
TRBJ2-2 TRBV6-5 . TRBD1 CASRSGQANTGELFF TGTGCCAGTCGATCGGGACAGGCGAACACCGGGGAGCTGTTTTTT
TRBJ2-7 TRBV6-1 . . CASSGRGGDEQYF TGTGCCAGCAGTGGACGGGGTGGGGACGAGCAGTACTTC
TRBJ1-5 TRBV6-5 once TRBD1 CASSRDRVNQPQHF TGTGCCAGCAGTAGGGACAGGGTAAATCAGCCCCAGCATTTT
TRBJ1-4 TRBV27 . TRBD1 CASSFTRTGEEKLFF TGTGCCAGCAGTTTTACCCGGACAGGGGAGGAAAAACTGTTTTTT
TRBJ2-1 TRBV14 . . CASRAGLGEQFF TGTGCCAGCAGGGCAGGGCTCGGTGAGCAGTTCTTC
TRBJ1-1 TRBV4-3 . . CASSQVKGENTEAFF TGCGCCAGCAGCCAAGTTAAAGGGGAAAACACTGAAGCTTTCTTT
TRBJ2-5 TRBV7-6 once TRBD2 CASSSTSGSWEETQYF TGTGCCAGCAGCAGTACTAGCGGGAGTTGGGAGGAGACCCAGTACTTC
TRBJ1-2 TRBV2 few TRBD1 CASRPRQGVPYGYTF TGTGCCAGCAGGCCTAGACAGGGGGTACCCTATGGCTACACCTTC
TRBJ2-1 TRBV7-6 . TRBD1 CASSHGTASYNEQFF TGTGCCAGCAGCCACGGGACAGCCTCCTACAATGAGCAGTTCTTC
TRBJ1-2 TRBV7-2 . . CASINIKGGRPNYGYTF TGTGCCAGCATCAATATTAAAGGGGGTAGGCCTAACTATGGCTACACCTTC
TRBJ1-5 TRBV2 . TRBD1 CASSEDGRLGDRLQPQHF TGTGCCAGCAGTGAAGATGGGAGATTGGGGGACAGACTTCAGCCCCAGCATTTT
TRBJ2-7 TRBV28 . . CASSIGRGGGEQYF TGTGCCAGCAGCATCGGAAGGGGGGGCGGGGAGCAGTACTTC
TRBJ2-7 TRBV28 . TRBD1 CASIEHRDRGPYEQYF TGTGCCAGCATCGAACACCGGGACAGGGGGCCGTACGAGCAGTACTTC
TRBJ1-2 TRBV5-6 . . CASSLASGSYGYTF TGTGCCAGCAGCTTGGCCTCGGGTTCCTATGGCTACACCTTC
TRBJ2-4 TRBV6-5 . . CASIQDSNIQYF TGTGCCAGCATTCAGGACTCGAACATTCAGTACTTC
TRBJ1-2 TRBV6-6 . TRBD1 CASSYPGTGTNYGYTF TGTGCCAGCAGTTACCCGGGGACAGGGACGAACTATGGCTACACCTTC
TRBJ1-6 TRBV28 once . CASSLLALSEESSPLHF TGTGCCAGCAGTTTATTAGCTCTCTCAGAGGAGAGTTCACCCCTCCACTTT